This T cell receptor (beta chain) was documented in a study of cytotoxic CD8 clonotypes in ibrutinib-treated CLL. Points from the study as a whole: Baseline clonality exceeded age-matched healthy donors and tracked circulating CD8+ T-cell counts.

Germline V gene sequence: CDR1 SGHVS, CDR2 FQNEAQ. Trimming took 6 bases from V and 5 from J; bases not matched to a gene: 11. The CDR3 length is 15 residues. Sequenced by immunoSEQ multiplex PCR; TCRdb stores in-frame clones only, minus some. In the table there are 100,000 to 150,000 clones, 80% to 90% of which are singletons. A word on this clone: Its matching antigen is unknown.

Material: PBMCs, obtained after 24 months of ibrutinib treatment. The chain recombines TRBV7-8 with TRBJ1-2, with 8 nucleotides matching TRBD1. This clonotype originated in a human donor with chronic lymphocytic leukemia. The CDR3 loop is CASRPRGQSVYGYTF. In DNA form, the CDR3 reads TGTGCCAGCAGACCCAGGGGGCAAAGCGTTTATGGCTACACCTTC.